What follows is one T cell receptor (beta chain) and its context. CDR1 is SGDLS, CDR2 YYNGEE, per germline. With 3 bases removed from V and 10 bases from J, the gap between germline ends came to 11 bases. The CDR3 runs 12 residues. This entry belongs to a study of blood T cell repertoires in COVID-19. Study at large: In each case, the material was cDNA or gDNA derived from T cells, B-cell-depleted T cells, or PBMCs.

Authors' data handling: Estimation of nucleated cell counts relied on the amplification of reference gene primers. Clones were sequenced by immunoSEQ multiplex PCR, and TCRdb holds only the in-frame ones, with some missing. The DNA gave D and trimming, while V, J and clone size come from that table. The table includes tens of thousands of clones, more than 90% detected once. The sequence derives from a human donor in a cohort sampled during active COVID-19. The V gene is TRBV9, the J gene TRBJ2-1; D might be TRBD2 (6 bases). Specimen: peripheral blood. CDR3 region: CASSEPGLEQFF. For the CDR3, the DNA is TGTGCCAGCAGCGAACCTGGACTAGAGCAGTTCTTC.